Shown below are 31 T cell receptor beta chains from a single sample sequenced in a study of blood T cell repertoires in COVID-19. Clones were sequenced by immunoSEQ multiplex PCR, and TCRdb holds only the in-frame ones, with some missing. This table holds 190,000 or so clones, around 80% found once. Material for sequencing was peripheral blood. Receptors were obtained from a man aged 50 to 60 with active or convalescent COVID-19.

The chain joins TRBV27 to TRBJ1-1, with D unclear. The CDR3 has 18 residues. Trimming removed 4 bases at V and 0 bases at J, with 21 bases between. Per germline, CDR1 MNHEY and CDR2 SMNVEV (reference sequence). The CDR3 nucleotides read TGTGCCAGCAGTTCCCTTCTCCAGGCGACAAATATGAACACTGAAGCTTTCTTT. This gives the protein CASSSLLQATNMNTEAFF.

Here the CDR3 DNA reads TGTGCCAGCAGCGCTACAGGGACAAATCAGCCCCAGCATTTT. Its translation is CASSATGTNQPQHF. The chain joins TRBV11-2 to TRBJ1-5, with D perhaps TRBD1 (6 bases). CDR3 size: 14 residues. The V gene lost 5 bases and the J gene lost 4 bases, with 12 bases spanning the gap. Germline lookup yields CDR1 SGHAT and CDR2 FQNNGV.

This chain connects TRBV5-6 to TRBJ1-5; 9 bases agree with TRBD1. Trimming at V came to 2 bases and at J to 4 bases, leaving 7 bases not matched to a gene. Germline V gene sequence: CDR1 SGHDT, CDR2 YYEEEE. This CDR3 is 16 amino acids long. CDR3 DNA: TGTGCCAGCAGCTTCTCCGGGACAGGGTTGAATCAGCCCCAGCATTTT. Translation: CASSFSGTGLNQPQHF.

The chain combines TRBV6-2 or TRBV6-3 with TRBJ1-5, with a possible D match to TRBD1 (5 bases). CDR1 is MNHEY, CDR2 SVGEGT, per germline. Trimming removed 5 bases from V and 7 bases from J, with 15 bases in between. The CDR3 has 14 amino acids. CDR3 in DNA: TGTGCCAGCAGTACCCCAGGGTCGGGCCAGCCCCAGCATTTT. Translated: CASSTPGSGQPQHF.

The chain joins TRBV4-1 to TRBJ1-2, with 9 positions matching TRBD1. After removal of 5 bases from V and 4 bases from J, the junction contained 8 bases not matched to a gene. CDR1 is MGHRA and CDR2 is YSYEKL in the germline V gene. This CDR3 region has 15 residues. The CDR3 sequence: CASSGNRGRFYGYTF. CDR3 coding DNA: TGCGCCAGCAGCGGAAACAGGGGGCGCTTCTATGGCTACACCTTC.

The rearrangement links TRBV7-6 to TRBJ2-1; 10 nucleotides align to TRBD2. After removal of 5 bases from V and 8 bases from J, the junction contained 9 bases not matched to a gene. Germline lookup yields CDR1 SGHVS and CDR2 FNYEAQ. The CDR3 is 15 residues long. CDR3 nucleotide sequence: TGTGCCAGCAGCGCACTAGCGGGGACGATATATGAGCAGTTCTTC. Translated: CASSALAGTIYEQFF.

CDR3 region: CASSEGLAGRLMIDEQFF. The CDR3 DNA reads TGTGCCAGCAGTGAGGGACTAGCGGGTCGCCTGATGATCGATGAGCAGTTCTTC. This chain connects TRBV6-1 to TRBJ2-1; 12 bases agree with TRBD2. There are 18 residues in the CDR3. Germline V lookup: CDR1 MNHNS, CDR2 SASEGT. The ends lost 3 bases at V and 8 bases at J; junction bases unmatched: 14.

The chain is built from TRBV18 and TRBJ1-1, with a tentative D call TRBD1 (5 bases). This CDR3 is built from 16 residues. Germline assignment: CDR1 KGHSH and CDR2 LQKENI. Trimming stripped 0 bases from V and 0 bases from J, with 11 bases between. The CDR3 coding sequence is TGTGCCAGCTCACCACCGGTTGGGGGGATGAACACTGAAGCTTTCTTT. The encoded protein is CASSPPVGGMNTEAFF.

This clone was recorded a few times. The V call is TRBV19, the J call TRBJ1-3; D might be TRBD1 (5 bases). The CDR3 extends over 16 amino acids. From germline, CDR1 is LNHDA and CDR2 SQIVND (reference sequence). The germline V and J ends were trimmed by 4 bases and 0 bases, with 13 bases remaining between them. In DNA, the CDR3 is TGTGCCAGTAGTACCTCGACAGTCTACTCTGGAAACACCATATATTTT. Its translation: CASSTSTVYSGNTIYF.

The gene calls are TRBV10-1 and TRBJ1-1, with no clear D. CDR3 length equals 15 residues. Looked up from germline, CDR1 is WNHNN and CDR2 is SYGVQD (reference sequence). The V and J ends lost 10 bases and 1 base respectively, with 19 bases between them. CDR3: CATSQKRGRNTEAFF. DNA of the CDR3: TGCGCCACCAGCCAAAAACGGGGTAGGAACACTGAAGCTTTCTTT.

This clone has more than one count but fewer than ten. The same CDR3 also results from other DNA sequences found in this sample. This sequence joins TRBV6-5 and TRBJ2-2, with 8 bases fitting TRBD1. The V gene's germline CDR1 is MNHEY and CDR2 SVGAGI. The CDR3 sequence is 15 residues long. V dropped 5 bases and J dropped 2; count of bases not matched to a gene: 4. The CDR3 sequence: CASSLGQGNTGELFF. CDR3 nucleotide sequence: TGTGCCAGCAGTCTCGGACAGGGAAACACCGGGGAGCTGTTTTTT.

This clone was picked up one time. The chain links TRBV7-2 to TRBJ1-2; a weak D match, TRBD1 (5 bases). Trimming pared 5 bases from V and 3 bases from J, leaving 19 bases between. The length of the CDR3 is 16 residues. Per germline, CDR1 SGHTA and CDR2 FQGNSA. Here the CDR3 DNA reads TGTGCCAGCAGCCCAAACTCACTGGGGGAGGACTATGGCTACACCTTC. Protein: CASSPNSLGEDYGYTF.

This clone turned up a few times. This rearrangement joins TRBV3-1 (or the pseudogene TRBV3-2) to TRBJ1-2; the D gene is possibly TRBD1 (6 bases). V dropped 2 bases and J dropped 7 bases, with 11 bases sitting between them. Germline V CDR1 and CDR2: LGHDT, YNNKEL (reference sequence). CDR3 length equals 13 residues. The CDR3 region is CASSQIQGSGYTF. As DNA, the CDR3 is TGTGCCAGCAGCCAAATACAGGGCTCTGGCTACACCTTC.

The V gene is TRBV4-1, the J gene TRBJ1-2; 12 bases agree with TRBD1. Trimming took 3 bases from V and 7 from J; bases not matched to a gene: 6. Germline V CDR1 and CDR2: MGHRA, YSYEKL. CDR3 size: 15 residues. The chain's CDR3 is CASSQSGTGGLGYTF. The CDR3 nucleotides read TGCGCCAGCAGCCAGTCCGGGACAGGGGGCCTTGGCTACACCTTC.

The gene calls are TRBV9 and TRBJ2-7; 9 bases agree with TRBD1. V lost 3 bases and J lost 2; bases outside the gene matches: 9. CDR1 and CDR2 from the germline V gene are SGDLS and YYNGEE. This CDR3 is built from 16 residues. The CDR3 loop reads CASSARGQGRPYEQYF. The CDR3 bases are TGTGCCAGCAGCGCCCGGGGACAGGGACGGCCCTACGAGCAGTACTTC.

The genes are TRBV19 and TRBJ1-2, with TRBD1 as a possible D gene (5 bases). Germline V gene lookup returns CDR1 LNHDA and CDR2 SQIVND (reference sequence). With 4 bases removed from V and 5 bases from J, the gap between germline ends came to 14 bases. CDR3 length: 14 amino acids. This chain's CDR3 is CASSKDGQRYGYTF. The CDR3 DNA sequence: TGTGCCAGTAGTAAGGACGGACAACGATATGGCTACACCTTC.

In regard to this clone: One end of the junction is discordant with germline, which a read error may explain. The chain carries TRBV7-7 and TRBJ2-5; 14 bases map to TRBD2. Per germline, CDR1 SSHAT and CDR2 FNYEAQ (reference sequence). The CDR3 contains 15 residues. CDR3 bases: TGTGCTAGCAGCAAGGGACTAGCGGGAGAGGAGACCCAGTACTTC. Protein product: CASSKGLAGEETQYF.

The gene calls are TRBV4-1 and TRBJ1-2; no definite D call. Trimming removed 1 base at V and 3 bases at J, with 15 bases between. Per germline, CDR1 MGHRA and CDR2 YSYEKL. The CDR3 spans 16 residues. This CDR3 reads CASSQAPTKGDYGYTF. CDR3 in DNA: TGCGCCAGCAGCCAAGCACCGACGAAGGGAGACTATGGCTACACCTTC.

This clone was picked up a small number of times. The rearrangement joins TRBV15 to TRBJ1-2; 8 nucleotides align to TRBD1. The CDR3 covers 16 residues. J lost 8 bases, V lost 0 bases, and 11 bases had no gene match. The V gene's germline CDR1 is LNHNV and CDR2 YYDKDF (reference sequence). The CDR3 reads CATSRDSLDRADGYTF. The DNA of the CDR3 is TGTGCCACCAGCAGAGATTCCCTGGACAGGGCTGACGGCTACACCTTC.

V usage is TRBV19 and J usage is TRBJ2-5; 10 bases align to TRBD2. This CDR3 region has 15 residues. Unmatched junction bases numbered 7, after V lost 7 bases and J lost 2 bases. Looked up from germline, CDR1 is LNHDA and CDR2 is SQIVND (reference sequence). In DNA form, the CDR3 reads TGTGCCAGTACCTCTCGGACTAGCGGTCAAGAGACCCAGTACTTC. It translates to CASTSRTSGQETQYF.

The rearrangement uses TRBV6-5 and TRBJ1-3, with D tentatively TRBD1 (6 bases). V was clipped by 3 bases and J by 2 bases, with 11 bases between them. Germline CDR1 MNHEY, CDR2 SVGAGI. The CDR3 consists of 15 residues. CDR3 region: CASSYQGQPGNTIYF. CDR3 in DNA: TGTGCCAGCAGTTATCAGGGGCAGCCTGGAAACACCATATATTTT.

The J gene is TRBJ1-6, the V gene TRBV12-5; D gene unclear. This CDR3 is built from 15 residues. Per the germline V gene, CDR1 is LGHNT and CDR2 is FRNRAP. The V gene lost 2 bases and the J gene lost 5 bases, with 10 bases spanning the gap. CDR3 sequence (DNA): TGTGCTAGTGGTTTGCCAAGATCAGATAATTCACCCCTCCACTTT. Translated, it gives CASGLPRSDNSPLHF.

The rearrangement uses TRBV19 and TRBJ1-3; 8 bases fit TRBD1. This CDR3 is built from 14 residues. Germline CDR1 is LNHDA and CDR2 is SQIVND (reference sequence). Trimming at V came to 8 bases and at J to 0 bases, leaving 3 bases not matched to a gene. The CDR3 is CASDRGYSGNTIYF. Written as DNA, the CDR3 is TGTGCCAGTGACAGGGGCTACTCTGGAAACACCATATATTTT.

V is TRBV18 and J is TRBJ1-4, with 9 nucleotides matching TRBD1. The V gene end was trimmed by 3 bases and the J gene end by 3 bases; junction bases not matched to a gene: 2. This CDR3 is built from 15 residues. Germline-derived CDR1 and CDR2 are KGHSH and LQKENI. The CDR3 nucleotides are TGTGCCAGCTCACCCGGGACAGGGTCTAATGAAAAACTGTTTTTT. Translated, it gives CASSPGTGSNEKLFF.

The CDR3: CAWSEGQGGSDGYTF. CDR3 nucleotide sequence: TGTGCCTGGAGTGAAGGACAGGGGGGGAGTGATGGCTACACCTTC. This rearrangement joins TRBV30 to TRBJ1-2; 10 positions agree with TRBD1. CDR3 length equals 15 residues. V dropped 1 base and J dropped 6; count of bases not matched to a gene: 8. Germline V gene lookup returns CDR1 GTSNPN and CDR2 SVGIG (reference sequence).

This chain joins TRBV29-1 and TRBJ1-1; D is perhaps TRBD1 (5 bases). The CDR3 spans 10 residues. V lost 3 bases and J lost 7, with 6 bases in between. The V gene's germline CDR1 is SQVTM and CDR2 ANQGSEA. The CDR3 sequence is CSVDRVEAFF. In nucleotides, the CDR3 is TGCAGCGTTGACAGGGTTGAAGCTTTCTTT.

The CDR3 DNA follows: TGCGCCAGCAGCTCGGGCCTCTATAGCGAGGTGTACAATGAGCAGTTCTTC. Amino acids: CASSSGLYSEVYNEQFF. This chain connects TRBV5-1 to TRBJ2-1, with D maybe TRBD2 (5 bases). The CDR3 consists of 17 residues. V dropped 3 bases and J dropped 4 bases, with 20 bases sitting between them. The V gene's germline CDR1 is SGHRS and CDR2 YFSETQ.

V is TRBV4-1 and J is TRBJ1-6; D is undetermined. The ends were cut back, 1 base at V and 6 bases at J, with 10 bases in the middle. CDR3 size: 15 residues. From germline, CDR1 is MGHRA and CDR2 YSYEKL. The CDR3 DNA reads as TGCGCCAGCAGCCAAGCTCCTGGGAGTAATTCACCCCTCCACTTT. Translation gives CASSQAPGSNSPLHF.

The rearrangement links TRBV3-1 (or the pseudogene TRBV3-2) to TRBJ2-7, with a weak D call TRBD2 (6 bases). The CDR3 extends over 13 amino acids. The V gene lost 0 bases and the J gene lost 12 bases, with 15 bases spanning the gap. Germline loops: CDR1 LGHDT, CDR2 YNNKEL (reference sequence). CDR3 coding DNA: TGTGCCAGCAGCCAAGACACCGGGACTCGGAGGTACTTC. It is translated as CASSQDTGTRRYF.

This clone has only a few counts. The rearrangement joins TRBV19 to TRBJ2-3; the match to TRBD1 covers 7 bases. CDR3 length: 13 amino acids. Trimming at V came to 6 bases and at J to 9 bases, leaving 9 bases not matched to a gene. In germline, CDR1 is LNHDA, CDR2 SQIVND (reference sequence). The CDR3 DNA follows: TGTGCCAGTAGCTTCGACAGGGAAAGCACGCAGTATTTT. Protein sequence: CASSFDRESTQYF.

This clone showed up just a few times. The chain uses TRBV2 and TRBJ1-4; 8 bases align to TRBD1. Germline loops: CDR1 SNHLY, CDR2 FYNNEI. The length of the CDR3 is 14 residues. Losses at the gene ends were 6 bases for V and 6 bases for J; bases not matched to a gene: 6. The CDR3 DNA reads as TGTGCCAGCAGGAAGCAGGGGGCTGATGAAAAACTGTTTTTT. This codes for CASRKQGADEKLFF.